This entry describes one TCR beta chain. The sample originates from a study of T cell responses to AZD1222 COVID-19 vaccine. Method: immunoSEQ multiplex PCR; TCRdb's copy keeps in-frame clones and lacks some. Of about 150,000 clones detected, 90% to 95% appear once; the ten largest clones hold 6.5% to 8.5%. Germline V gene lookup returns CDR1 SGHTA and CDR2 FQGTGA. The CDR3 is 12 amino acids. V lost 6 bases and J lost 4, with 10 bases in between. The starting material was peripheral blood, obtained 28 days after the second AZD1222 dose. The receptor was isolated from an adult who received the AZD1222 COVID-19 vaccine. The rearrangement joins TRBV7-3 to TRBJ2-7; no definite D call. Written as DNA, the CDR3 is TGTGCCAGCAGTGCCGATATTTACGAGCAGTACTTC. Translation gives CASSADIYEQYF. Filled out from reference TRBV7-3 and TRBJ2-7, the complete variable domain reads GAGVSQTPSNKVTEKGKYVELRCDPISGHTALYWYRQSLGQGPEFLIYFQGTGAADDSGLPNDRFFAVRPEGSVSTLKIQRTERGDSAVYLCASSADIYEQYFGPGTRLTVT.